These T cell receptor beta chains were read from a single sample in a study of OX40 agonist ivuxolimab in advanced cancers. Sequenced by immunoSEQ multiplex PCR; TCRdb stores in-frame clones only, minus some. The sample records almost 50,000 clones, 81% being singletons. Sequencing used CD4+ or CD8+ T cells sorted from blood, obtained in a trial of the OX40 agonist ivuxolimab. All receptors derive from an adult with an advanced solid tumor such as melanoma, head and neck, liver or kidney cancer. Each CDR3 is given with its conserved first and last residue. D genes are given only for firm matches. Clone size is stated in some rows and not others, as once, few, many or a class when expanded.

size	V	D	J	DNA	CDR3
NA	TRBV10-2	NA	TRBJ1-2	TGCGCCAGCAGCCCCAGAGGGTCCTATGGCTACACCTTC	CASSPRGSYGYTF
NA	TRBV27	NA	TRBJ2-1	TGTGCCAGCAGCTCGGAGGGTGGGGAGCAGTTCTTC	CASSSEGGEQFF
NA	TRBV6-5	NA	TRBJ2-7	TGTGCCAGCAGTATGGGGACCTCTGAGCAGTACTTC	CASSMGTSEQYF
NA	TRBV27	NA	TRBJ2-5	TGTGCCAGCAGTTTATCGGTCGCGGCCTGGGGGGAGACCCAGTACTTC	CASSLSVAAWGETQYF
few	TRBV9	TRBD2	TRBJ2-1	TGTGCCAGCAGCGTAGGAGCGGGAGGCGGGAATGAGCAGTTCTTC	CASSVGAGGGNEQFF
once	TRBV13	NA	TRBJ1-2	TGTGCCAGCAGCTTATCGCAAAGCGCCGCCTATGGCTACACCTTC	CASSLSQSAAYGYTF
NA	TRBV27	TRBD1	TRBJ1-3	TGTGCCAGCGGGACAGATGGGGGAAACACCATATATTTT	CASGTDGGNTIYF
NA	TRBV28	NA	TRBJ1-2	TGTGCCAGCAGTTTAGACAGTTTTAACTATGGCTACACCTTC	CASSLDSFNYGYTF
NA	TRBV5-4	TRBD1	TRBJ2-7	TGTGCCAGCAGCGAGGGGGACAGAAACTACGAGCAGTACTTC	CASSEGDRNYEQYF
NA	TRBV6-5	TRBD1	TRBJ1-4	TGTGCCAGCAGTTACCGAGCTGGGACAGACTACGAAAAACTGTTTTTT	CASSYRAGTDYEKLFF
NA	TRBV19	NA	TRBJ1-1	TGTGCCAGTAGTATAGATCCGGGGGGTACTGAAGCTTTCTTT	CASSIDPGGTEAFF
NA	TRBV28	NA	TRBJ1-6	TGTGCCAGCAGTCAAGGACAGCCAACCTCCCGGAATTCACCCCTCCACTTT	CASSQGQPTSRNSPLHF
NA	TRBV9	NA	TRBJ1-1	TGTGCCAGCAGCGTAAACTTAGGAAACGAAGCTTTCTTT	CASSVNLGNEAFF
NA	TRBV7-6	TRBD2	TRBJ2-1	TGTGCCAGCAGCGGACTAGCGGGAAGCTCCTACAATGAGCAGTTCTTC	CASSGLAGSSYNEQFF
NA	TRBV9	TRBD2	TRBJ2-7	TGTGCCAGCAGCTCCGGACTAGCGGGAGACTACGAGCAGTACTTC	CASSSGLAGDYEQYF
NA	TRBV19	TRBD2	TRBJ2-3	TGTGCCAGTACCGGGGGGGTGCTCACAGATACGCAGTATTTT	CASTGGVLTDTQYF
once	TRBV19	TRBD1	TRBJ2-1	TGTGCCAGTAGTTTAGGACAGGGGGTTATCGATGAGCAGTTCTTC	CASSLGQGVIDEQFF
NA	TRBV14	NA	TRBJ2-2	TGTGCCAGCAGCCCGTTAATTGGCGGGGAGCTGTTTTTT	CASSPLIGGELFF
NA	TRBV27	TRBD2	TRBJ2-1	TGTGCCAGCAGTTCGGGGACTAGCGGGGCCTACAATGAGCAGTTCTTC	CASSSGTSGAYNEQFF
NA	TRBV7-8	NA	TRBJ2-7	TGTGCCAGCAGCTTGGATAGGAGCTCCTACGAGCAGTACTTC	CASSLDRSSYEQYF
once	TRBV2	NA	TRBJ1-5	TGTGCCAGCAGCCCCAGAGTTAATCAGCCCCAGCATTTT	CASSPRVNQPQHF
NA	TRBV4-1	NA	TRBJ2-1	TGCGCCAGCAGCCAAGATCGGTCCCTTGGGTACAATGAGCAGTTCTTC	CASSQDRSLGYNEQFF
NA	TRBV4-1	TRBD1	TRBJ2-2	TGCGCCAGCAGCCAGCACTCCGGGACAGTGAACACCGGGGAGCTGTTTTTT	CASSQHSGTVNTGELFF
NA	TRBV28	NA	TRBJ2-2	TGTGCCAGCAGTTTACACACCGGGGAGCTGTTTTTT	CASSLHTGELFF
many	TRBV7-2	TRBD2	TRBJ2-3	TGTGCCAGCAGCTTAGGACCCTTCCCTAGCGGGAGCCCCGATACGCAGTATTTT	CASSLGPFPSGSPDTQYF
NA	TRBV19	NA	TRBJ1-1	TGTGCCAGTAGTTTTAACACTGAAGCTTTCTTT	CASSFNTEAFF
NA	TRBV5-6	NA	TRBJ2-7	TGTGCCAGCAGCTTTACTTTCTACGAGCAGTACTTC	CASSFTFYEQYF
once	TRBV28	TRBD2	TRBJ2-6	TGTGCCAGCAGTTTGTTGGAGACTAGCCCTGGGGCCAACGTCCTGACTTTC	CASSLLETSPGANVLTF
NA	TRBV7-6	NA	TRBJ2-3	TGTGCCAGCAGCCCGTCCGGGGGCCTCACAGATACGCAGTATTTT	CASSPSGGLTDTQYF
NA	TRBV9	NA	TRBJ1-5	TGTGCCAGCAGCGTAGGAGGTCATATTAGTAGCAATCAGCCCCAGCATTTT	CASSVGGHISSNQPQHF
NA	TRBV7-2	TRBD2	TRBJ2-3	TGTGCCAGCAGCCCACGGGCTAGCGGACCCACAGATACGCAGTATTTT	CASSPRASGPTDTQYF
few	TRBV28	NA	TRBJ2-1	TGTGCCAGCAGTTTTGACAATGAGCAGTTCTTC	CASSFDNEQFF
NA	TRBV4-3	NA	TRBJ2-1	TGCGCCAGCAGCCAAGATCGTGGGAGTACCTCCAATGAGCAGTTCTTC	CASSQDRGSTSNEQFF
NA	TRBV28	TRBD1	TRBJ1-2	TGTGCCAGCAGCCAGAGGACAGGGCGCGGCTACACCTTC	CASSQRTGRGYTF
NA	TRBV2	TRBD1	TRBJ1-2	TGTGCCAGCACCGGGGGACAGGGCTATGGCTACACCTTC	CASTGGQGYGYTF
NA	TRBV7-8	TRBD2	TRBJ2-1	TGTGCCAGCAGCCCCTGGACTAGCGGGGGGTATGGCGAGCAGTTCTTC	CASSPWTSGGYGEQFF
NA	TRBV5-1	NA	TRBJ1-2	TGCGCCAGCAGCTTAGAGGGACCGTTGGAGGGCTACACCTTC	CASSLEGPLEGYTF
NA	TRBV19	NA	TRBJ2-7	TGTGCCAGTAGTATTGGATGGGGGAGCTCCTACGAGCAGTACTTC	CASSIGWGSSYEQYF
NA	TRBV10-1	TRBD2	TRBJ2-2	TGCGCCAGCAGTGGCGGCACAGAAGCGGGGGTAGACACCGGGGAGCTGTTTTTT	CASSGGTEAGVDTGELFF
NA	TRBV6-5	NA	TRBJ1-2	TGTGCCAGCAGTTACACGACTGATTTTAACTATGGCTACACCTTC	CASSYTTDFNYGYTF
once	TRBV27	TRBD1	TRBJ2-7	TGTGCCAGCAGTTTAGGGACGACAGGGAACTACGAGCAGTACTTC	CASSLGTTGNYEQYF
once	TRBV7-8	NA	TRBJ1-1	TGTGCCAGCAGCCCCGGGGGGGGGACTGAAGCTTTCTTT	CASSPGGGTEAFF
few	TRBV27	TRBD2	TRBJ2-1	TGTGCCAGCAGTTTAGCAGCGGGAGGTTACAATGAGCAGTTCTTC	CASSLAAGGYNEQFF
NA	TRBV28	NA	TRBJ2-7	TGTGCCAGCAGTGCACTTACCCCCTACGAGCAGTACTTC	CASSALTPYEQYF
once	TRBV6-5	NA	TRBJ2-5	TGTGCCAGCACCAAAGGTGTGGGCCAAGAGACCCAGTACTTC	CASTKGVGQETQYF
NA	TRBV7-9	TRBD1	TRBJ2-3	TGTGCCAGCAGCCCCGGGATGGACAGGGATTATACGCAGTATTTT	CASSPGMDRDYTQYF
NA	TRBV10-2	NA	TRBJ2-2	TGCGCCAGCAGTGAGGCCGACTGGCCCACCGGGGAGCTGTTTTTT	CASSEADWPTGELFF
NA	TRBV4-2	NA	TRBJ1-1	TGTGCCAGCAGCCAAGGTCTAGGGAACACTGAAGCTTTCTTT	CASSQGLGNTEAFF
NA	TRBV9	NA	TRBJ2-3	TGTGCCAGCAGCGGGTACCCCGATACGCAGTATTTT	CASSGYPDTQYF
once	TRBV6-5	NA	TRBJ1-1	TGTGCCAGCAGCCCGGGAGGGGGGCACACTGAAGCTTTCTTT	CASSPGGGHTEAFF
NA	TRBV6-1	NA	TRBJ2-5	TGTGCCTCCCGGAGTGGAAGGGAGACCCAGTACTTC	CASRSGRETQYF